Below, one T cell receptor beta chain is given with its context. The target antigen is unknown. Here immunoSEQ multiplex PCR was the method, and the copy in TCRdb shows in-frame clones only, minus some. This table has over a million clones, roughly 96% appearing once. This record belongs to a study of shared clonotypes between healthy human individuals. In the study overall: Each donor contributed plates that comprised three CD4 naive, three CD4 memory, two CD8 naive and one CD8 memory.

The split of CD4+ cells yielded CD45RA+ naive and CD45RA-negative memory subsets. The study's findings and limits: Memory subsets had estimated richness that was generally smaller than that of naive subsets.

This receptor was identified in a man aged 25-45 years in good health. Source material: naive CD4+ T cells sorted from blood. This sample's subset: CD45RA+ positively selected.

CDR3 DNA: TGTGCCAGCAGCTTAGTTCATGGGACAGGGAACGAAAAACTGTTTTTT. This gives the protein CASSLVHGTGNEKLFF. The gene calls are TRBV7-2 and TRBJ1-4; TRBD1 matches 9 bases. Germline lookup yields CDR1 SGHTA and CDR2 FQGNSA. V lost 1 base and J lost 8; bases outside the gene matches: 8. The length of the CDR3 is 16 residues.